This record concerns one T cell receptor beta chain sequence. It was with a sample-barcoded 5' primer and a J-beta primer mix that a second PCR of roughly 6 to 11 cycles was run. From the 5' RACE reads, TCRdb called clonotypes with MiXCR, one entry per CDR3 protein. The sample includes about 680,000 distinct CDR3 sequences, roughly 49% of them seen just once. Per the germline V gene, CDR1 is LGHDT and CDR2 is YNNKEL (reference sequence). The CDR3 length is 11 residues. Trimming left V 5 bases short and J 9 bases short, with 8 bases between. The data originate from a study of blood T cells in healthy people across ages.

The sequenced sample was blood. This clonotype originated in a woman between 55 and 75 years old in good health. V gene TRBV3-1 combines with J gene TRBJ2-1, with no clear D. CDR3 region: CASSSSSEQFF. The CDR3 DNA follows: TGTGCCAGCAGCTCAAGTAGTGAGCAGTTCTTC.